This passage covers 26 T cell receptor beta chains from one sample sequenced in a study of control samples from healthy donors and cancer patients. The data were produced by immunoSEQ multiplex PCR, yet TCRdb's version contains in-frame clones alone and is incomplete. The sample lists around 200,000 clones; 80% to 95% were seen once. The sample consisted of blood. The source of these receptors is a man in his late teens or twenties in good health.

The chain links TRBV9 to TRBJ2-3; 7 bases align to TRBD1. V lost 0 bases to trimming and J lost 3 bases; unmatched junction nucleotides: 1. Germline loops: CDR1 SGDLS, CDR2 YYNGEE. The CDR3 has 14 amino acids. The CDR3 DNA reads TGTGCCAGCAGCGTAGAGGGACAGACAGATACGCAGTATTTT. Its protein product is CASSVEGQTDTQYF.

This rearrangement joins TRBV25-1 to TRBJ1-4; tentative D call: TRBD1 (5 bases). CDR3 length equals 14 residues. CDR1 is MGHDK and CDR2 is SYGVNS in the germline V gene. Deletions cut 2 bases from V and 3 bases from J, with 7 bases between. CDR3 coding DNA: TGTGCCAGCAGTGAAGGGGGAGCTAATGAAAAACTGTTTTTT. Translating it yields CASSEGGANEKLFF.

The chain links TRBV5-8 to TRBJ1-6; TRBD1 is a possible D gene (5 bases). Trimming took 0 bases from V and 7 from J, leaving 8 bases between them. In germline, CDR1 is SGHTS, CDR2 YDEGEE. The CDR3 runs to 14 residues. CDR3 region: CASSLGGKNSPLHF. CDR3 DNA sequence: TGTGCCAGCAGCTTGGGGGGGAAAAATTCACCCCTCCACTTT.

The chain joins TRBV9 to TRBJ2-5; 15 positions agree with TRBD2. The junction had 5 bases not matched to a gene; V was cut back by 3 bases and J by 2 bases. Germline assignment: CDR1 SGDLS and CDR2 YYNGEE. The CDR3 is 17 amino acids. This CDR3 reads CASSEGTSGGQQETQYF. CDR3 DNA sequence: TGTGCCAGCAGCGAGGGGACTAGCGGGGGGCAACAAGAGACCCAGTACTTC.

The chain combines TRBV28 with TRBJ1-1; 7 bases map to TRBD1. V trimming: 6 bases; J trimming: 4 bases; junction bases outside the gene matches: 20. CDR1 and CDR2 (germline): MDHEN, SYDVKM. This CDR3 is built from 18 residues. Here the CDR3 DNA reads TGTGCCAGCAGCTACCTAACGACAGGGACGGCGGGTAGCACTGAAGCTTTCTTT. It yields the protein CASSYLTTGTAGSTEAFF.

The CDR3, as DNA: TGTGCCTGGAGGATTTATAAGGGGACAGGGAGCTCCTACGAGCAGTACTTC. It specifies CAWRIYKGTGSSYEQYF. The V call is TRBV30, the J call TRBJ2-7, with TRBD1 matching over 9 bases. The CDR3 totals 17 residues. Germline V gene lookup returns CDR1 GTSNPN and CDR2 SVGIG (reference sequence). V shed 3 bases and J 0 bases; nucleotides not matched to a gene: 12.

This rearrangement joins TRBV28 to TRBJ2-4; 11 nucleotides line up with TRBD1. The J segment lost 7 bases and the V segment lost 2 bases, leaving 1 base of the junction unmatched. In germline, CDR1 is MDHEN, CDR2 SYDVKM. The CDR3 is 14 amino acids. The CDR3 DNA reads TGTGCCAGCAGTTTAGGGGACAGGGGGAACATTCAGTACTTC. It translates to CASSLGDRGNIQYF.

This rearrangement joins TRBV5-8 to TRBJ1-2; D is ambiguous. This CDR3 is built from 11 residues. Trimming removed 3 bases from V and 5 bases from J, with 5 bases in between. In germline, CDR1 is SGHTS, CDR2 YDEGEE. CDR3 in DNA: TGTGCCAGCAGCTCCCCTTATGGCTACACCTTC. This encodes CASSSPYGYTF.

J is TRBJ2-7 and V is TRBV28; TRBD1 agrees at 10 bases. V lost 5 bases to trimming and J lost 5 bases; unmatched junction nucleotides: 6. Germline V gene sequence: CDR1 MDHEN, CDR2 SYDVKM. The CDR3 is 14 amino acids. Here the CDR3 reads CASSQRQGAHEQYF. The CDR3 bases are TGTGCCAGCAGTCAAAGACAGGGGGCTCACGAGCAGTACTTC.

At least ten counts were recorded for this clone. The CDR3 region is CASSYLVFGSPLHF. The CDR3 DNA reads as TGTGCCAGCAGTTATTTGGTTTTTGGGTCACCCCTCCACTTT. The rearrangement joins TRBV6-5 to TRBJ1-6; D remains unclear. In germline, CDR1 is MNHEY, CDR2 SVGAGI. The CDR3 loop spans 14 amino acids. The V gene lost 3 bases and the J gene lost 10 bases, with 13 bases spanning the gap.

The J gene is TRBJ1-2, the V gene TRBV10-3, with D possibly being TRBD1 (5 bases). The CDR3 sequence is 13 residues long. V shed 11 bases and J shed 0 bases, with 13 bases lying between them. Germline V gene data show CDR1 as ENHRY and CDR2 as SYGVKD. As DNA, the CDR3 is TGTGCCGTTGGGACGGCAACTAACTATGGCTACACCTTC. Residues: CAVGTATNYGYTF.

The chain has TRBV5-1 and TRBJ1-6, with a possible D match to TRBD1 (5 bases). This CDR3 has 17 amino acids. Germline CDR1 reads SGHRS; CDR2 reads YFSETQ. V gave up 2 bases and J gave up 6 bases, with 18 bases separating them. DNA for the CDR3: TGCGCCAGCAGCTTACAAGACAGCAGATCACGTAATTCACCCCTCCACTTT. It encodes CASSLQDSRSRNSPLHF.

The chain carries TRBV2 and TRBJ1-2; D is unclear. V shed 7 bases and J shed 8 bases, with 17 bases lying between them. Germline loops: CDR1 SNHLY, CDR2 FYNNEI. The CDR3 is 13 amino acids. DNA for the CDR3: TGTGCCAGCACCTCGGGAACGGGTGCGGGCTACACCTTC. It translates to CASTSGTGAGYTF.

CDR3 in DNA: TGTGCCAGCACGGCAAGGGGAGGCGACTATGGCTACACCTTC. This encodes CASTARGGDYGYTF. This chain connects TRBV6-5 to TRBJ1-2; D perhaps matches TRBD1 (5 bases). CDR1 and CDR2 (germline): MNHEY, SVGAGI. The CDR3 runs to 14 residues. Trimming removed 7 bases from V and 3 bases from J, with 15 bases in between.

The chain has TRBV4-1 and TRBJ2-1, with 14 bases that match TRBD2. Germline CDR1 reads MGHRA; CDR2 reads YSYEKL. The CDR3 runs 22 residues. V lost 4 bases, J lost 6 bases, and 23 bases stayed unmatched. In DNA form, the CDR3 reads TGCGCCAGCAGCCTCAGAGCCATAGGGACTAGCGGGGGTTCTCTTCCTGTCAATGAGCAGTTCTTC. This encodes CASSLRAIGTSGGSLPVNEQFF.

The chain is built from TRBV27 and TRBJ1-2; a possible D gene is TRBD1 (5 bases). The CDR3 has 13 residues. V was shortened by 5 bases and J by 7 bases, with 14 bases between the two germline ends. Looked up from germline, CDR1 is MNHEY and CDR2 is SMNVEV (reference sequence). As DNA, the CDR3 is TGTGCCAGCAGTAACCCAGGTGGGGGTGGCTACACCTTC. Translated: CASSNPGGGGYTF.

The J gene is TRBJ1-1, the V gene TRBV5-4, with D possibly TRBD1 on 5 matching bases. Germline CDR1 SGHNT, CDR2 YYREEE (reference sequence). This CDR3 is 13 amino acids long. V dropped 4 bases and J dropped 6 bases, with 13 bases sitting between them. CDR3 loop: CASSRGRGAEAFF. The CDR3 coding sequence is TGTGCCAGCAGCCGGGGACGGGGGGCTGAAGCTTTCTTT.

The chain has TRBV3-1 (or the pseudogene TRBV3-2) and TRBJ2-1, with 8 bases lining up with TRBD2. The J segment lost 3 bases and the V segment lost 1 base, leaving 8 bases of the junction unmatched. The CDR3 loop spans 17 amino acids. Germline CDR1 LGHDT, CDR2 YNNKEL (reference sequence). CDR3 residues: CASSQGRLAGGYNEQFF. The CDR3 nucleotides are TGTGCCAGCAGCCAAGGCCGCCTGGCGGGGGGCTACAATGAGCAGTTCTTC.

This chain links TRBV15 with TRBJ1-4; 9 bases are shared with TRBD1. The germline gives CDR1 LNHNV, CDR2 YYDKDF (reference sequence). The CDR3 length is 15 residues. Trimming took 1 base from V and 8 from J; bases not matched to a gene: 5. DNA for the CDR3: TGTGCCACCAGCAGAGGGGACAGGGATTTGGAAAAACTGTTTTTT. Protein: CATSRGDRDLEKLFF.

The chain recombines TRBV27 with TRBJ1-1; D may be TRBD1 (5 bases). V was shortened by 2 bases and J by 2 bases, with 9 bases between the two germline ends. The CDR3 extends over 14 amino acids. The germline V gene has CDR1 MNHEY and CDR2 SMNVEV (reference sequence). For the CDR3, the DNA is TGTGCCAGCAGTTTACGGGGGGGAAACACTGAAGCTTTCTTT. Translation gives CASSLRGGNTEAFF.

The V and J genes are TRBV7-6 and TRBJ2-2; D is possibly TRBD2 (7 bases). This CDR3 contains 17 residues. Germline V CDR1 and CDR2: SGHVS, FNYEAQ. Trimming removed 4 bases at V and 4 bases at J, with 19 bases between. Written as DNA, the CDR3 is TGTGCCAGCAGCTCCCGGAGGGGGGGCTGTGGCACCGGGGAGCTGTTTTTT. Protein: CASSSRRGGCGTGELFF.

V is TRBV28 and J is TRBJ2-7; D not certain. V shed 10 bases and J shed 1 base, with 14 bases lying between them. Germline lookup yields CDR1 MDHEN and CDR2 SYDVKM. The CDR3 extends over 13 amino acids. CDR3 bases: TGTGCCACCCAGAAGGGAACGTCCTACGAGCAGTACTTC. Protein sequence: CATQKGTSYEQYF.

The chain combines TRBV5-1 with TRBJ1-3; TRBD1 matches at 7 bases. V was pared by 4 bases and J by 8 bases, with 9 bases of the junction left unmatched. Germline V gene sequence: CDR1 SGHRS, CDR2 YFSETQ. CDR3 size: 14 residues. In DNA form, the CDR3 reads TGCGCCAGCAGCCCCCCCCCAGGGGGGGACACCATATATTTT. This gives the protein CASSPPPGGDTIYF.

The rearrangement links TRBV11-2 to TRBJ1-2; perhaps TRBD1 as D (5 bases). CDR1 is SGHAT, CDR2 FQNNGV, per germline. Trimming removed 0 bases at V and 4 bases at J, with 6 bases between. The length of the CDR3 is 13 residues. The CDR3 DNA reads TGTGCCAGCAGCTTAGATGACAGCTATGGCTACACCTTC. Amino acids: CASSLDDSYGYTF.

The chain's CDR3 is CASTPDHYQPQHF. The CDR3 nucleotides read TGTGCCAGTACCCCGGACCATTATCAGCCCCAGCATTTT. The genes are TRBV19 and TRBJ1-5; unclear D gene. The CDR3 sequence is 13 residues long. Trimming left V 7 bases short and J 5 bases short, with 12 bases between. Germline CDR1 reads LNHDA; CDR2 reads SQIVND (reference sequence).

The V and J genes are TRBV7-9 and TRBJ1-2, with 7 bases aligning to TRBD1. The CDR3 runs 16 residues. Germline values: CDR1 SEHNR, CDR2 FQNEAQ (reference sequence). V shed 5 bases, J shed 4 bases, and the junction held 13 bases outside the gene matches. The CDR3 region has the DNA TGTGCCAGCAGCCCCCCTACGAACAGGGGCCTCTATGGCTACACCTTC. It encodes CASSPPTNRGLYGYTF.